These 25 T cell receptor beta chains were all obtained from the same sample, sequenced in a study of regulatory T cells. Study-level points and caveats: Hydrophobic residues at CDR3 positions 6 and 7 were enriched in conventional CD4+ T cells of CD3G-deficient patients.

Antigens for these TCRs are unknown. Primers: 52 TRBV forward and 13 TRBJ reverse. The repertoire was sequenced with immunoSEQ multiplex PCR; TCRdb's copy has only in-frame clones and lacks some. Seen here are approximately 40,000 clones, over 75% observed once, and the top ten hold around 2.5%. Sequencing was carried out using conventional CD4+ T cells sorted from blood. All receptors come from a person between 18 and 30 years old with CD3G deficiency.

V and J are TRBV7-2 and TRBJ2-2; 7 bases agree with TRBD1. This CDR3 region has 15 residues. Germline-derived CDR1 and CDR2 are SGHTA and FQGNSA. V was clipped by 4 bases and J by 5 bases; unmatched bases: 7. The CDR3 loop is CASSSRQGWTGELFF. Written as DNA, the CDR3 is TGTGCCAGCAGCTCCAGACAGGGTTGGACCGGGGAGCTGTTTTTT.

The chain joins TRBV5-1 to TRBJ2-5, with 8 bases that match TRBD1. The germline CDR1 and CDR2 sequences are SGHRS and YFSETQ. V was clipped by 3 bases and J by 5 bases; unmatched bases: 6. The CDR3 is 14 residues long. The CDR3, as DNA: TGCGCCAGCAGCTCGCAGGGGGCGCGGGAGACCCAGTACTTC. Translating it yields CASSSQGARETQYF.

The rearrangement joins TRBV5-1 to TRBJ2-2, with D possibly matching TRBD1 (6 bases). From germline, CDR1 is SGHRS and CDR2 YFSETQ. The CDR3 contains 14 residues. The V and J ends lost 7 bases and 5 bases respectively, with 15 bases between them. CDR3 sequence (DNA): TGCGCCAGCCGTCAGGGGAAGGGTACCGGGGAGCTGTTTTTT. Its protein product is CASRQGKGTGELFF.

The rearrangement joins TRBV6-5 to TRBJ2-7; 7 bases align to TRBD1. CDR3 length: 16 amino acids. V gave up 4 bases and J gave up 7 bases; unmatched junction bases: 16. Looked up from germline, CDR1 is MNHEY and CDR2 is SVGAGI. For the CDR3, the DNA is TGTGCCAGCAGTTCCGCCCTACAGGGGACCCCCAGGGAGCAGTACTTC. Its translation is CASSSALQGTPREQYF.

CDR3 in DNA: TGTGCCAGCAGGAGTACTAGTGATCGGACCGGGGAGCTGTTTTTT. Amino acid sequence: CASRSTSDRTGELFF. The chain links TRBV28 to TRBJ2-2; D may be TRBD2 (5 bases). Germline V CDR1 and CDR2: MDHEN, SYDVKM. V was clipped by 6 bases and J by 5 bases, with 16 bases between them. The CDR3 has 15 residues.

This sequence joins TRBV19 and TRBJ2-4; D ambiguous. The CDR3 totals 14 residues. Germline CDR1 and CDR2: LNHDA and SQIVND (reference sequence). Trimming shortened V by 5 bases and J by 9 bases, and 17 bases separated the two germline ends. This chain's CDR3 is CASSLTWPKGIQYF. The CDR3 nucleotides are TGTGCCAGTAGTCTTACCTGGCCAAAGGGCATTCAGTACTTC.

The gene calls are TRBV28 and TRBJ2-1; 9 bases agree with TRBD2. The germline V gene has CDR1 MDHEN and CDR2 SYDVKM. J was trimmed by 3 bases and V by 2 bases; bases with no gene match: 2. The CDR3 length is 15 residues. The CDR3 protein is CASSLGGRVYNEQFF. CDR3 nucleotide sequence: TGTGCCAGCAGTTTAGGCGGGAGGGTCTACAATGAGCAGTTCTTC.

V gene TRBV9 combines with J gene TRBJ2-5, with no clear D. This CDR3 comprises 13 residues. Germline V lookup: CDR1 SGDLS, CDR2 YYNGEE. V dropped 4 bases and J dropped 2 bases, with 9 bases sitting between them. Here the CDR3 reads CASSFGPQETQYF. CDR3 sequence (DNA): TGTGCCAGCAGCTTCGGGCCACAAGAGACCCAGTACTTC.

This chain connects TRBV5-1 to TRBJ1-1; weak D call: TRBD1 (5 bases). The V gene's germline CDR1 is SGHRS and CDR2 YFSETQ. The CDR3 is 14 residues long. The V end lost 2 bases, the J end lost 4 bases, and 12 bases lay between the germline ends. The CDR3 reads CASSLEGEGTEAFF. CDR3 nucleotides: TGCGCCAGCAGCTTAGAAGGGGAGGGCACTGAAGCTTTCTTT.

The chain has TRBV5-1 and TRBJ1-2, with 7 bases that match TRBD1. This CDR3 is 13 amino acids long. Trimming took 4 bases from V and 3 from J; bases not matched to a gene: 3. Germline CDR1 is SGHRS and CDR2 is YFSETQ. The CDR3 protein is CASSPQGDYGYTF. The CDR3 nucleotides are TGCGCCAGCAGCCCTCAGGGGGACTATGGCTACACCTTC.

The J gene is TRBJ2-3, the V gene TRBV28; TRBD2 aligns across 9 bases. CDR1 is MDHEN, CDR2 SYDVKM, per germline. V trimming: 5 bases; J trimming: 4 bases; junction bases outside the gene matches: 7. This CDR3 is built from 15 residues. The CDR3 region has the DNA TGTGCCAGCAGTCTAAGCGGGAGGCTTCCAGATACGCAGTATTTT. It translates to CASSLSGRLPDTQYF.

Note on this clone: Germline and junction disagree at one end, which may indicate a read error. The chain joins TRBV19 to TRBJ2-1, with a possible D match to TRBD1 (5 bases). The CDR3 loop spans 15 amino acids. Germline V gene lookup returns CDR1 LNHDA and CDR2 SQIVND (reference sequence). CDR3 bases: TGTGCTAGTAAACCCCTGGGGCGAGGCGACAATGAGCAGTTCTTC. Its translation is CASKPLGRGDNEQFF.

The rearrangement joins TRBV5-1 to TRBJ2-7; 15 bases are a match to TRBD2. The CDR3 is made up of 15 amino acids. J gave up 6 bases and V 4 bases, and 5 bases lay outside the gene matches. Germline loops: CDR1 SGHRS, CDR2 YFSETQ. CDR3 nucleotide sequence: TGCGCCAGCAGCCCGGAGGGACTAGCGGGAGGCGAGCAGTACTTC. Residues: CASSPEGLAGGEQYF.

The count of this clone is one. The rearrangement links TRBV6-6 to TRBJ1-1; the match to TRBD1 covers 8 bases. The CDR3 loop spans 15 amino acids. J gave up 0 bases and V 2 bases, and 2 bases lay outside the gene matches. Looked up from germline, CDR1 is MNHNY and CDR2 is SVGAGI (reference sequence). CDR3 DNA sequence: TGTGCCAGCAGTTACCGGACAGGGTTGAACACTGAAGCTTTCTTT. It yields the protein CASSYRTGLNTEAFF.

The chain is built from TRBV19 and TRBJ2-1, with D possibly matching TRBD2 (6 bases). Germline values: CDR1 LNHDA, CDR2 SQIVND (reference sequence). The V end lost 5 bases, the J end lost 6 bases, and 17 bases lay between the germline ends. The CDR3 is 15 residues long. The CDR3 DNA reads as TGTGCCAGTAGTCCCTCGGGGGTTCGCGGCAATGAGCAGTTCTTC. It yields the protein CASSPSGVRGNEQFF. Combining the CDR3 with reference TRBV19 and TRBJ2-1 gives the whole variable domain DGGITQSPKYLFRKEGQNVTLSCEQNLNHDAMYWYRQDPGQGLRLIYYSQIVNDFQKGDIAEGYSVSREKKESFPLTVTSAQKNPTAFYLCASSPSGVRGNEQFFGPGTRLTVL.

The gene calls are TRBV7-9 and TRBJ2-7; TRBD1 agrees at 10 bases. CDR1 and CDR2 (germline): SEHNR, FQNEAQ (reference sequence). The V segment lost 6 bases and the J segment 3 bases; nucleotides outside the gene matches: 5. The CDR3 runs to 14 residues. CDR3 bases: TGTGCCAGCAGTCCCGGGACAGGGGACTACGAGCAGTACTTC. Protein sequence: CASSPGTGDYEQYF.

This chain uses TRBV5-1 with TRBJ2-1; either TRBD1 or TRBD2 may supply D (5 bases each). V lost 0 bases and J 9 bases, leaving 7 bases between the germline ends. CDR1 and CDR2 (germline): SGHRS, YFSETQ. This CDR3 is built from 12 residues. This CDR3 reads CASSLVGVEQFF. In DNA, the CDR3 is TGCGCCAGCAGCTTGGTGGGGGTTGAGCAGTTCTTC.

The chain carries TRBV18 and TRBJ2-3, with 8 positions matching TRBD1. With 3 bases clipped from V and 0 bases from J, the junction kept 2 bases outside the gene matches. The germline CDR1 and CDR2 sequences are KGHSH and LQKENI. The CDR3 length is 15 residues. Here the CDR3 reads CASSPRTGSTDTQYF. CDR3 coding DNA: TGTGCCAGCTCACCGAGGACAGGGAGCACAGATACGCAGTATTTT.

The J gene is TRBJ2-3, the V gene TRBV10-3; D call uncertain. The CDR3 is made up of 12 amino acids. Germline V gives CDR1 ENHRY, CDR2 SYGVKD. Deletions cut 0 bases from V and 5 bases from J, with 3 bases between. CDR3 amino acids: CAISESGDTQYF. DNA for the CDR3: TGTGCCATCAGTGAGTCTGGAGATACGCAGTATTTT.

V is TRBV7-8 and J is TRBJ1-1, with 7 bases identical to TRBD1. The CDR3 is made up of 13 amino acids. J lost 5 bases, V lost 1 base, and 1 base had no gene match. Germline V gene lookup returns CDR1 SGHVS and CDR2 FQNEAQ. CDR3 protein: CASSLDRGTEAFF. CDR3 in DNA: TGTGCCAGCAGCTTAGACAGGGGTACTGAAGCTTTCTTT.

The rearrangement uses TRBV6-6 and TRBJ1-2, with unresolved D. This CDR3 region has 13 residues. Looked up from germline, CDR1 is MNHNY and CDR2 is SVGAGI (reference sequence). The V and J ends lost 2 bases and 3 bases respectively, with 7 bases between them. The CDR3 loop is CASSYERHYGYTF. The CDR3 DNA follows: TGTGCCAGCAGTTACGAACGGCACTATGGCTACACCTTC.

With regard to this clone: Germline and junction disagree at one end, which may indicate a read error. The V gene is TRBV6-1, the J gene TRBJ1-2; 7 positions agree with TRBD1. Germline assignment: CDR1 MNHNS and CDR2 SASEGT. The CDR3 covers 15 residues. CDR3 sequence (DNA): TGTGCCATCAGTGAGACAAGGACAGGCAGCTATGGCTACACCTTC. Protein product: CAISETRTGSYGYTF.

The CDR3 here is CAIRGTESYEQYF. The DNA for the CDR3 is TGTGCCATCAGGGGGACAGAATCCTACGAGCAGTACTTC. The chain uses TRBV10-3 and TRBJ2-7; 7 bases match TRBD1. V lost 6 bases and J lost 1; bases outside the gene matches: 3. Germline CDR1 ENHRY, CDR2 SYGVKD. The CDR3 runs to 13 residues.

The rearrangement uses TRBV5-1 and TRBJ2-7; possibly TRBD1 for D (5 bases). The CDR3 is 13 residues long. Germline values: CDR1 SGHRS, CDR2 YFSETQ. Trimming took 4 bases from V and 6 from J, leaving 14 bases between them. CDR3 bases: TGCGCCAGCAGCCACGACCGCCAGGGCGAGCAGTACTTC. Amino acid sequence: CASSHDRQGEQYF.

DNA for the CDR3: TGCGCCAGCAGACTCACCGGGACACCGCAGGAAAAACTGTTTTTT. Protein: CASRLTGTPQEKLFF. This chain joins TRBV5-1 and TRBJ1-4, with D possibly being TRBD1 (6 bases). This CDR3 is built from 15 residues. Germline assignment: CDR1 SGHRS and CDR2 YFSETQ. Trimming removed 5 bases from V and 8 bases from J, with 19 bases in between.